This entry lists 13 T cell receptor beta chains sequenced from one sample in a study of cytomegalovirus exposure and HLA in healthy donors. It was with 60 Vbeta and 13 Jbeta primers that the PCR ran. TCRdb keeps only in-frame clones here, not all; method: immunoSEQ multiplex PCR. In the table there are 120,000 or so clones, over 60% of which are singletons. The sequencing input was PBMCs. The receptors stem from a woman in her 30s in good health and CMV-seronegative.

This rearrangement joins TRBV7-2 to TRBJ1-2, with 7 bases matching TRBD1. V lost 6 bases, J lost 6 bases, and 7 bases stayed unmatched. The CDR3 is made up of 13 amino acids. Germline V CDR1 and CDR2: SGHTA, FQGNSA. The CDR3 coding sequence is TGTGCCAGCAGTCCGGGACAGCAAAATGGCTACACCTTC. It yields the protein CASSPGQQNGYTF.

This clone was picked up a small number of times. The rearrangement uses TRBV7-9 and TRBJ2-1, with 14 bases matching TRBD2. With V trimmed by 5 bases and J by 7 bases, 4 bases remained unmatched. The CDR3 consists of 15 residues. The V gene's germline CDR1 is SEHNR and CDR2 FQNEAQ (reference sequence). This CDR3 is CASSNGTSGSNEQFF. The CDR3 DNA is TGTGCCAGCAGCAATGGGACTAGCGGGAGTAATGAGCAGTTCTTC.

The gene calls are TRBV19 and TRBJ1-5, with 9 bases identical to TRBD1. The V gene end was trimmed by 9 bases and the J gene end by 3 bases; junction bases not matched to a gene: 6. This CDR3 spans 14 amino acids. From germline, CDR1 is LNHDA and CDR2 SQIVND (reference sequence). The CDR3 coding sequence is TGTGCCAGCAGGGACAGGGAGCTCAATCAGCCCCAGCATTTT. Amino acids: CASRDRELNQPQHF.

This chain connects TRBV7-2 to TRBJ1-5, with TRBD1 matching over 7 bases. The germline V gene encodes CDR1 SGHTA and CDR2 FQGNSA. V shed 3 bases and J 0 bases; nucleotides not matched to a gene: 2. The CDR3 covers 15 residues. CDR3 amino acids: CASSLRTGSNQPQHF. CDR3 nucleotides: TGTGCCAGCAGCTTGCGGACAGGTAGCAATCAGCCCCAGCATTTT.

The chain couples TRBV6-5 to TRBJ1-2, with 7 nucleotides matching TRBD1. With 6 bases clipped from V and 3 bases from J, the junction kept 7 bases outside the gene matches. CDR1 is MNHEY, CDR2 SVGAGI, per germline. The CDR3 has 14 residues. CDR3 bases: TGTGCCAGCAGCGGGACAGCCGTTGACTATGGCTACACCTTC. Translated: CASSGTAVDYGYTF.

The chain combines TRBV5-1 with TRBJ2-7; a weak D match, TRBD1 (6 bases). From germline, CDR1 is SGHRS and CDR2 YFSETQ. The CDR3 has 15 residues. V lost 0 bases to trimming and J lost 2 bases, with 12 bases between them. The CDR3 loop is CASSLVGTFTYEQYF. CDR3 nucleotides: TGCGCCAGCAGCTTGGTCGGGACATTTACCTACGAGCAGTACTTC.

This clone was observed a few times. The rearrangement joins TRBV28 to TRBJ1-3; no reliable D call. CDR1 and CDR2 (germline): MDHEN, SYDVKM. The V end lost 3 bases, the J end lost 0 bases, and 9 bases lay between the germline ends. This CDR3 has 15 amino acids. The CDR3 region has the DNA TGTGCCAGCAGTTTGAGGGAGAGCTCTGGAAACACCATATATTTT. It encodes CASSLRESSGNTIYF.

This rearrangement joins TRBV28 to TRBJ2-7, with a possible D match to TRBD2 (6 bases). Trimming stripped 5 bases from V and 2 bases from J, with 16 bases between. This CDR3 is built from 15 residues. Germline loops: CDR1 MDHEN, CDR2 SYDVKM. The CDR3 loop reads CASSPPPGEAYEQYF. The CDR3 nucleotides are TGTGCCAGCAGTCCGCCCCCGGGGGAGGCCTACGAGCAGTACTTC.

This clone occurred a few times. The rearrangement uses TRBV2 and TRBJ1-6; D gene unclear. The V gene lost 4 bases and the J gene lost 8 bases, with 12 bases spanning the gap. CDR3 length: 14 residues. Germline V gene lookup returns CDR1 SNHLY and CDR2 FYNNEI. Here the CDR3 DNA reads TGTGCCAGCAGTGTTACGGGTTACGATTCACCCCTCCACTTT. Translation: CASSVTGYDSPLHF.

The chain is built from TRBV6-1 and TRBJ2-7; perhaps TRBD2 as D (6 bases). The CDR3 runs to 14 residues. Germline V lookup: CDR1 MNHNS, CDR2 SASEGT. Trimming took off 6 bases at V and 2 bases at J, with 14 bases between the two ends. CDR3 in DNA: TGTGCCAGCAGCGCCAGAGCGGGCCCCTACGAGCAGTACTTC. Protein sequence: CASSARAGPYEQYF.

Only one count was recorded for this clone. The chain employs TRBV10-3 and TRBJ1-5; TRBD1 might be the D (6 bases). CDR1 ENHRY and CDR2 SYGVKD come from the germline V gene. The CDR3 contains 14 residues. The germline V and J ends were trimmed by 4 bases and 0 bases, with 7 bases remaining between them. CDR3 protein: CAISAGDSNQPQHF. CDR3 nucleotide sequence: TGTGCCATCAGTGCAGGGGATAGCAATCAGCCCCAGCATTTT.

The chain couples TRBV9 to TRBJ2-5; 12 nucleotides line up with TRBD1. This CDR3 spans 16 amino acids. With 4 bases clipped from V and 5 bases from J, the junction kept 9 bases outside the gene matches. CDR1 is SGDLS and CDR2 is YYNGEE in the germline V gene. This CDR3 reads CASSLRDRGLEETQYF. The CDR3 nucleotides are TGTGCCAGCAGCCTCCGGGACAGGGGGCTGGAGGAGACCCAGTACTTC.

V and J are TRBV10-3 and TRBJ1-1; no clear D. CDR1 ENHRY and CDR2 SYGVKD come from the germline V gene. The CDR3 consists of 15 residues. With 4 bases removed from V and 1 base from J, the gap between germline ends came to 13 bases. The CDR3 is CAISGPEFGNTEAFF. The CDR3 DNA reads TGTGCCATCAGTGGCCCCGAGTTCGGGAACACTGAAGCTTTCTTT.